The rows below give T cell receptor beta chains drawn from one sample of a study of OX40 agonist ivuxolimab in advanced cancers. Assay used: immunoSEQ multiplex PCR; TCRdb lists only in-frame clones, some missing. The table records about 11,000 clones, about 89% of them present only once. Source: CD4+ or CD8+ T cells sorted from blood, taken in a trial of the OX40 agonist ivuxolimab. Every receptor here comes from an adult with an advanced solid tumor such as melanoma, head and neck, liver or kidney cancer. The CDR3 runs from the conserved cysteine through the conserved F or W. The order of the fields is J gene, V gene, clone size, D gene, CDR3 protein, CDR3 DNA. D genes are given only for firm matches. Rows give clone size only sometimes, using once, few, many, or a class for an expanded clone.

TRBJ2-7,TRBV30,NA,NA,CAWGDTLWRVEQYF,TGTGCCTGGGGGGACACACTCTGGAGGGTCGAGCAGTACTTC
TRBJ2-3,TRBV9,NA,TRBD2,CASSPAGLAGASDTQYF,TGTGCCAGCAGCCCGGCAGGACTAGCGGGAGCCTCAGATACGCAGTATTTT
TRBJ2-5,TRBV5-6,once,NA,CASSLLLAQETQYF,TGTGCCAGCAGCTTGCTCCTAGCGCAAGAGACCCAGTACTTC
TRBJ2-1,TRBV27,NA,TRBD1,CASSPDDRGLFYNEQFF,TGTGCCAGCAGTCCAGACGACAGGGGCCTCTTTTACAATGAGCAGTTCTTC
TRBJ2-1,TRBV28,NA,TRBD2,CASSPRLAGGDNEQFF,TGTGCCAGCAGTCCTCGACTAGCGGGAGGGGACAATGAGCAGTTCTTC
TRBJ2-7,TRBV9,NA,NA,CASSVQGGLNEQYF,TGTGCCAGCAGCGTACAGGGGGGACTGAACGAGCAGTACTTC
TRBJ1-5,TRBV27,few,TRBD1,CASSLTGLNQPQHF,TGTGCCAGCAGTTTGACAGGGCTCAATCAGCCCCAGCATTTT
TRBJ1-2,TRBV28,NA,NA,CASSVGDSAYGYTF,TGTGCCAGCAGTGTAGGGGATTCGGCCTATGGCTACACCTTC
TRBJ1-1,TRBV11-2,NA,NA,CASSLVAGVTEAFF,TGTGCCAGCAGCTTGGTAGCTGGGGTCACTGAAGCTTTCTTT
TRBJ2-5,TRBV28,few,NA,CASSLLGGETQYF,TGTGCCAGCAGTTTATTAGGCGGGGAGACCCAGTACTTC
TRBJ2-7,TRBV5-6,NA,TRBD2,CASSHGVAGAYEQYF,TGTGCCAGCAGCCACGGGGTAGCGGGGGCCTACGAGCAGTACTTC
TRBJ2-4,TRBV28,NA,TRBD2,CASSLIPSGDIQYF,TGTGCCAGCAGTTTAATTCCTAGCGGGGACATTCAGTACTTC
TRBJ2-3,TRBV18,NA,NA,CASSPPGAGPDTQYF,TGTGCCAGCTCACCACCGGGAGCCGGCCCAGATACGCAGTATTTT
TRBJ1-4,TRBV7-9,few,NA,CASSSWQGFREKLFF,TGTGCCAGCAGCTCATGGCAGGGTTTTCGGGAAAAACTGTTTTTT